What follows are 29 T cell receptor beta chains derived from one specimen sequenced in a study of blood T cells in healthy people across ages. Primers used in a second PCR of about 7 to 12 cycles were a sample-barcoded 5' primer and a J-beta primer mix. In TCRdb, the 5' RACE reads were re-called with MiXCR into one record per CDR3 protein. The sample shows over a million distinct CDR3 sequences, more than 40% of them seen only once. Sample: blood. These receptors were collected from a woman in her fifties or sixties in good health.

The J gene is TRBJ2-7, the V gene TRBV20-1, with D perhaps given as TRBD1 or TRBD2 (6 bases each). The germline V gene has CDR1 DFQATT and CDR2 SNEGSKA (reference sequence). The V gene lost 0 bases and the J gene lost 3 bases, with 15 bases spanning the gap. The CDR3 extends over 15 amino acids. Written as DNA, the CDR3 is TGCAGTGCTAGAGATCGGAGGGGGATTCTCTACGAGCAGTACTTC. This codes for CSARDRRGILYEQYF.

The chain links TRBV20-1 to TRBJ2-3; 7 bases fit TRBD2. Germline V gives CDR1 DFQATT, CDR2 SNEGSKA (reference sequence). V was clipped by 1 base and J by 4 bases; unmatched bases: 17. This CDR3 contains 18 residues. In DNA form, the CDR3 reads TGCAGTGCTAGAGGTTTGGCGGGAGTTGGGTTTTGGCCAGATACGCAGTATTTT. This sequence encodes CSARGLAGVGFWPDTQYF.

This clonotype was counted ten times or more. The CDR3 loop is CASSLNMGTITVGQYF. Here the CDR3 DNA reads TGTGCCAGCAGTTTAAATATGGGGACTATCACAGTCGGGCAGTACTTC. The rearrangement joins TRBV12-3 or TRBV12-4 to TRBJ2-7; 7 bases align to TRBD2. The CDR3 has 16 residues. Trimming removed 2 bases from V and 9 bases from J; junction bases left unmatched: 16.

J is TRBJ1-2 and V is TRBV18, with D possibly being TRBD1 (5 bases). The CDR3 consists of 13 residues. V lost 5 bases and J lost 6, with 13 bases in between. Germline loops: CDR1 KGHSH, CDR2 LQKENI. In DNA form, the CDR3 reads TGTGCCAGCTCAGACCAGGGTCGGGATGGCTACACCTTC. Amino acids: CASSDQGRDGYTF.

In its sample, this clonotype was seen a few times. The CDR3 region is CSAVRLAGDTDTQYF. The CDR3 DNA reads TGCAGTGCCGTCCGACTAGCGGGAGACACAGATACGCAGTATTTT. The chain uses TRBV20-1 and TRBJ2-3; 12 nucleotides align to TRBD2. The V and J ends lost 6 bases and 2 bases, in that order; junction bases with no gene match: 6. The CDR3 consists of 15 residues. From germline, CDR1 is DFQATT and CDR2 SNEGSKA (reference sequence).

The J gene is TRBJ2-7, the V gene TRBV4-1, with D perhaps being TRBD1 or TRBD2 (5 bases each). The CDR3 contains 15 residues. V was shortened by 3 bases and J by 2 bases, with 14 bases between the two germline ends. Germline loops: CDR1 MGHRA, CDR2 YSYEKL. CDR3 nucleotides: TGCGCCAGCAGCCAGAGGACTGACAGTACCTACGAGCAGTACTTC. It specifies CASSQRTDSTYEQYF.

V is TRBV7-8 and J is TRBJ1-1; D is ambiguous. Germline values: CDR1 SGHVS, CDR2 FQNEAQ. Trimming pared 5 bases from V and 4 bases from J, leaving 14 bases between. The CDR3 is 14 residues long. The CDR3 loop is CASSPLLSGTEAFF. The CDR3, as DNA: TGTGCCAGCAGCCCCCTTCTGTCAGGCACTGAAGCTTTCTTT.

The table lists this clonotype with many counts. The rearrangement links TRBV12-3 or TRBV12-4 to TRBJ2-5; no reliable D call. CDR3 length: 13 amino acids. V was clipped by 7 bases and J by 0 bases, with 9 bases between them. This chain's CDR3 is CASKPPNQETQYF. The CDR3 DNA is TGTGCCAGCAAACCCCCCAACCAAGAGACCCAGTACTTC.

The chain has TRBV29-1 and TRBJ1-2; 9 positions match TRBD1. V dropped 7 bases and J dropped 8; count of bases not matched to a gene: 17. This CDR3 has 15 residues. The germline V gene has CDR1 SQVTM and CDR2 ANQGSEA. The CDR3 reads CSAHFGTGTIRGYTF. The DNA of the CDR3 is TGCAGCGCCCATTTCGGGACAGGGACGATTCGGGGCTACACCTTC. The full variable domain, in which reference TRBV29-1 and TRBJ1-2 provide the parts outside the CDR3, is SAVISQKPSRDICQRGTSLTIQCQVDSQVTMMFWYRQQPGQSLTLIATANQGSEATYESGFVIDKFPISRPNLTFSTLTVSNMSPEDSSIYLCSAHFGTGTIRGYTFGSGTRLTVV.

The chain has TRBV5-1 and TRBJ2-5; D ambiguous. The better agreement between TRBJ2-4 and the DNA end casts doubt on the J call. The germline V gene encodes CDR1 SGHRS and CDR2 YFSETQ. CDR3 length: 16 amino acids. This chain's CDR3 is CASSLEGFVGKNIQYF. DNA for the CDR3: TGCGCCAGCAGCTTGGAAGGTTTTGTGGGCAAAAACATTCAGTACTTC.

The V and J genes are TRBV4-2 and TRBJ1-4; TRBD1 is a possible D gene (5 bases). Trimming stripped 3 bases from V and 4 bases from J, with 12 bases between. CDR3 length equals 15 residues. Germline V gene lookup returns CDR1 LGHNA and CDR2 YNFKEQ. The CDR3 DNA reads TGTGCCAGCAGCCAGCGGGACTCTGTTAATGAAAAACTGTTTTTT. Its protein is CASSQRDSVNEKLFF.

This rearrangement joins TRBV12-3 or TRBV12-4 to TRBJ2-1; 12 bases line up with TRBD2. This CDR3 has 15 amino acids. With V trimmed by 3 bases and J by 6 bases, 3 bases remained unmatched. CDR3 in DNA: TGTGCCAGCAGTTTCCCGGGACTAGCGGGCAATGAGCAGTTCTTC. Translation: CASSFPGLAGNEQFF.

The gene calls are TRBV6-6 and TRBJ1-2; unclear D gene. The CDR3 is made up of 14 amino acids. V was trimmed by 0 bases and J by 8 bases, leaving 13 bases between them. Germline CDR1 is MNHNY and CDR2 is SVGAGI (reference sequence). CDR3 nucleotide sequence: TGTGCCAGCAGTTACTCGACCAGATCGAGCGGCTACACCTTC. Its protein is CASSYSTRSSGYTF.

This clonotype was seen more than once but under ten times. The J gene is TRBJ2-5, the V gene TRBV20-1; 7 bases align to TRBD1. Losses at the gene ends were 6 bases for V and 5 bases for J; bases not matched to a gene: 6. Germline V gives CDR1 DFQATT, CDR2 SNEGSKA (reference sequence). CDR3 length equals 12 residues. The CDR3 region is CSADRIGETQYF. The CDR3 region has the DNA TGCAGTGCGGACAGGATTGGGGAGACCCAGTACTTC.

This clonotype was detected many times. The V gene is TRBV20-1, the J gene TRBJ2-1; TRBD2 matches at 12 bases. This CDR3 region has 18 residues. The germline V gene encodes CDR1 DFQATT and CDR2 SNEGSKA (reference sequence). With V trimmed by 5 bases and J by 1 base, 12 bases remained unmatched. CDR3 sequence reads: CSAVLAGGMRPSYNEQFF. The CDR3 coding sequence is TGCAGTGCTGTACTAGCGGGAGGCATGAGACCTTCCTACAATGAGCAGTTCTTC.

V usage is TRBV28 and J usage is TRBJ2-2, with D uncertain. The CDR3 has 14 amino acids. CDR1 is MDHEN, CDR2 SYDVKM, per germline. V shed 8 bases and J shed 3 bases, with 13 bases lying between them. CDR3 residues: CASGWKLDTGELFF. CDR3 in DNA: TGTGCCAGCGGATGGAAATTGGACACCGGGGAGCTGTTTTTT.

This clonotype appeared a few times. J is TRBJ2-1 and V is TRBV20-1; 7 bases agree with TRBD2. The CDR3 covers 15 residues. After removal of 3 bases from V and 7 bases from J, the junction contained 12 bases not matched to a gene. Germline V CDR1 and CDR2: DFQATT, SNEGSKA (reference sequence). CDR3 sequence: CSARGSGTWENEQFF. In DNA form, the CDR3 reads TGCAGTGCTAGGGGAAGCGGGACGTGGGAAAATGAGCAGTTCTTC.

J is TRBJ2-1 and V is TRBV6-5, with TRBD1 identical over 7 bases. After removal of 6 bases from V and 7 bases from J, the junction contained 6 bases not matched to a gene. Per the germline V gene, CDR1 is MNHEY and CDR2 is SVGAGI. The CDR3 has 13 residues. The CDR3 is CASSLRGLNEQFF. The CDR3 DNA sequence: TGTGCCAGCAGCCTCAGGGGGTTAAATGAGCAGTTCTTC.

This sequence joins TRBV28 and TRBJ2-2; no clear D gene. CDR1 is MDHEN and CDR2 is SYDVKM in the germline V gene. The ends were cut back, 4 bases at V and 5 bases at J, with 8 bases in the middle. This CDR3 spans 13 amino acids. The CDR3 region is CASSWVGTGELFF. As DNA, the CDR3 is TGTGCCAGCAGTTGGGTCGGGACCGGGGAGCTGTTTTTT.

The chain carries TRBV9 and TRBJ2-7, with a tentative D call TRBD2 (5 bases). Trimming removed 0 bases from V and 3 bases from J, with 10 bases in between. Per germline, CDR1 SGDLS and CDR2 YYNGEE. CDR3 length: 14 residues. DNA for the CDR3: TGTGCCAGCAGCGTAGATCGGGGAAGCTACGAGCAGTACTTC. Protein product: CASSVDRGSYEQYF.

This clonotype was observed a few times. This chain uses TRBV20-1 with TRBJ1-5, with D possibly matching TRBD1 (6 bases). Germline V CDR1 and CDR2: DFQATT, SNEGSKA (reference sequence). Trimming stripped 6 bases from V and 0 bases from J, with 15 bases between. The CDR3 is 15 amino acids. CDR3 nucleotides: TGCAGTGCCCACAGGGTCCCAAATAGCAATCAGCCCCAGCATTTT. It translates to CSAHRVPNSNQPQHF.

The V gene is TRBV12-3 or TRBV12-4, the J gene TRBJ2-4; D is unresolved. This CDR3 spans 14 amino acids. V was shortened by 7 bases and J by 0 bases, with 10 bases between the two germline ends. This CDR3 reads CASTAQLAKNIQYF. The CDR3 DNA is TGTGCCAGCACCGCCCAGTTAGCCAAAAACATTCAGTACTTC.

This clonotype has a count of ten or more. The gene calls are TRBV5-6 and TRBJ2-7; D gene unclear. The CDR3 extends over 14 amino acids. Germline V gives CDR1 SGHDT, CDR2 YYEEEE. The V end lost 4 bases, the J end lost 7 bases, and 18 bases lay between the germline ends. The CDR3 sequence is CASSLSAVSVEQYF. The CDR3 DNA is TGTGCCAGCAGCCTCTCAGCAGTTTCGGTTGAGCAGTACTTC.

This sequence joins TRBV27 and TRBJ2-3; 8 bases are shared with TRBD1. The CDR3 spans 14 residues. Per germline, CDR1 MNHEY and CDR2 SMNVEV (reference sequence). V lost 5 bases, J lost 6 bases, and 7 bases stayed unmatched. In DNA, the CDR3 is TGTGCCAGCAGTGCAGGGGGCCATGTGGATACGCAGTATTTT. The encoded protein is CASSAGGHVDTQYF.

DNA for the CDR3: TGTGCCAGCAGTGAACCCCCGGCAGGGGATGATGGCTACACCTTC. Amino acids: CASSEPPAGDDGYTF. The rearrangement uses TRBV6-1 and TRBJ1-2; D perhaps matches TRBD1 (6 bases). CDR1 MNHNS and CDR2 SASEGT come from the germline V gene. The germline V and J ends were trimmed by 2 bases and 6 bases, with 16 bases remaining between them. The CDR3 covers 15 residues.

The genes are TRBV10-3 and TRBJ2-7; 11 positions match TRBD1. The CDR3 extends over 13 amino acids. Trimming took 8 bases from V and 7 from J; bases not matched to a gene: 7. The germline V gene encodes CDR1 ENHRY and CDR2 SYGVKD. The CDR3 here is CAIAGQGASEQYF. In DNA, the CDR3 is TGTGCCATCGCCGGACAGGGGGCCAGTGAGCAGTACTTC.

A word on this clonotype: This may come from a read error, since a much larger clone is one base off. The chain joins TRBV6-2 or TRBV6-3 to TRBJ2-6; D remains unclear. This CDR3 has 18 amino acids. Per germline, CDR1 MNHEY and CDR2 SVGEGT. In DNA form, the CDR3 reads TGTGCCAACAGTCCCCGGATATTAAGGGACTCTGGGGCCAACGTCCTGACTTTC. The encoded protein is CANSPRILRDSGANVLTF.

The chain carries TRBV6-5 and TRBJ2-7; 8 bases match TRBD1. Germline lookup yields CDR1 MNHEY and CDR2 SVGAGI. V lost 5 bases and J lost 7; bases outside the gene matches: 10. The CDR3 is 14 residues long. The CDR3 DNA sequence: TGTGCCAGCAGTACGACAGGGGTCGGCAATGAGCAGTACTTC. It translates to CASSTTGVGNEQYF.

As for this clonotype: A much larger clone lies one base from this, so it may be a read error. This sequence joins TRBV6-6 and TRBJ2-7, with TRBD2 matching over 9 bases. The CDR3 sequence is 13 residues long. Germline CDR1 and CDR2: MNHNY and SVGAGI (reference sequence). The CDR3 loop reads CTSGLAGPYEQYF. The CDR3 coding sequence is TGTACCAGCGGCCTAGCGGGACCCTACGAGCAGTACTTC.